This entry concerns a single T cell receptor beta chain. Antigen: not known. TCRdb's copy holds only in-frame clones and misses some; the assay was immunoSEQ multiplex PCR. The top ten hold around 2.8% of the sample, which has 70,000 to 95,000 clones, just under 90% seen once. This specimen belongs to a study of T cell responses to AZD1222 COVID-19 vaccine. The CDR3 contains 13 residues. Germline loops: CDR1 ENHRY, CDR2 SYGVKD. The ends were cut back, 10 bases at V and 3 bases at J, with 15 bases in the middle. The study's findings and limits: A rise in Spike-specific TCR breadth and depth followed two AZD1222 doses. Just a handful of AZD1222 recipients were seropositive at baseline. Sampling captured repertoires only after the peak T cell response. Unmutated regions of variants are reportedly targeted by nearly half of spike-specific TCRs.

The chain combines TRBV10-3 with TRBJ1-2; D unclear. This clonotype was sampled from an adult in good health. The material was peripheral blood, obtained on day 0 of MenACWY control vaccination. Written as DNA, the CDR3 is TGTGCCAGCAATGGTGCAGGTCACTATGGCTACACCTTC. Translating it yields CASNGAGHYGYTF.